A selection of T cell receptor beta chains follows, all from one sample in a study of blood T cell repertoires in COVID-19. Data came from immunoSEQ multiplex PCR; TCRdb stores just in-frame clones and leaves some out. Of about 180,000 clones listed, about four fifths are singletons. The specimen was peripheral blood. The receptors were sampled from a woman aged 80 or older with active or convalescent COVID-19. Each CDR3 is given with its conserved first and last residue. Each record gives: D gene, V gene, J gene, clone size, CDR3 protein, CDR3 DNA. D genes are given only for firm matches. Size values are once, few and many counts, or a class for expanded clones, and some rows have none.

TRBD1	TRBV5-1	TRBJ1-2	-	CASSLGQGEYGYTF	TGCGCCAGCAGCTTGGGACAGGGTGAATATGGCTACACCTTC
TRBD1	TRBV10-3	TRBJ1-2	-	CAITGTGPNYGYTF	TGTGCCATCACCGGGACAGGGCCTAACTATGGCTACACCTTC
-	TRBV14	TRBJ2-3	-	CASSQNPWAGTDTQYF	TGTGCCAGCAGCCAAAATCCTTGGGCAGGCACAGATACGCAGTATTTT
-	TRBV5-1	TRBJ1-1	once	CASSLGGNTEAFF	TGCGCCAGCAGCTTGGGCGGGAACACTGAAGCTTTCTTT
-	TRBV2	TRBJ1-1	-	CASIREGDAFF	TGTGCCAGCATCAGGGAAGGTGACGCTTTCTTT
TRBD1	TRBV3-1/TRBV3-2	TRBJ1-4	-	CASRDRGQGEKLFF	TGTGCCAGCAGGGACAGGGGGCAGGGTGAAAAACTGTTTTTT
-	TRBV7-2	TRBJ2-5	-	CASSPTLGSERETQYF	TGTGCCAGCTCTCCCACTTTGGGGAGTGAGAGAGAGACCCAGTACTTC
TRBD1	TRBV6-5	TRBJ2-3	-	CASTRTGTTDTQYF	TGTGCCAGCACGCGGACAGGGACCACAGATACGCAGTATTTT
-	TRBV5-1	TRBJ2-1	-	CASKIGGYNEQFF	TGCGCCAGCAAGATAGGGGGCTACAATGAGCAGTTCTTC
-	TRBV6-5	TRBJ1-1	once	CASSYPGTNEAFF	TGTGCCAGCAGTTACCCCGGGACAAACGAAGCTTTCTTT
-	TRBV2	TRBJ1-5	-	CASREGQPQHF	TGTGCCAGCAGGGAGGGGCAGCCCCAGCATTTT
-	TRBV9	TRBJ1-6	-	CASSEGGSYNSPLHF	TGTGCCAGCAGCGAAGGGGGCTCCTATAATTCACCCCTCCACTTT
TRBD1	TRBV28	TRBJ1-6	few	CASSLPGQGYNSPLHF	TGTGCCAGCAGTTTACCGGGACAGGGCTATAATTCACCCCTCCACTTT
-	TRBV24-1	TRBJ2-1	few	CATSDSKRASRALEQFF	TGTGCCACCAGTGACAGTAAACGTGCTAGCCGAGCGTTGGAGCAGTTCTTC
TRBD1	TRBV18	TRBJ1-1	-	CASSLDSTGMGTEAFF	TGTGCCAGCTCACTAGACTCGACAGGGATGGGCACTGAAGCTTTCTTT
TRBD2	TRBV7-9	TRBJ2-1	-	CASSPPSGSLLEQFF	TGTGCCAGCAGCCCACCTAGCGGGAGTCTGTTGGAGCAGTTCTTC
-	TRBV25-1	TRBJ2-1	-	CASSEGARNEQFF	TGTGCCAGCAGTGAGGGGGCGCGCAATGAGCAGTTCTTC